A single sample gave rise to the 26 T cell receptor beta chains below, sequenced in a study of blood T cell repertoires in COVID-19. Libraries were prepared by immunoSEQ multiplex PCR; TCRdb keeps only in-frame clonotypes and omits some of them. This sample has about 55,000 clones; approximately 85% occur once, and the top ten carry over 9.5%. The sample comprised peripheral blood. Receptors originate from a human donor in a cohort sampled during active COVID-19.

This clone was recorded a few times. The V gene is TRBV28, the J gene TRBJ2-7, with 9 bases matching TRBD1. The ends lost 6 bases at V and 0 bases at J; junction bases unmatched: 9. CDR1 and CDR2 (germline): MDHEN, SYDVKM. The CDR3 length is 16 residues. CDR3 in amino acids: CASSPSTGGSSYEQYF. DNA for the CDR3: TGTGCCAGCAGCCCCTCGACAGGGGGTAGCTCCTACGAGCAGTACTTC.

The chain joins TRBV6-5 to TRBJ1-1, with TRBD1 as a possible D gene (5 bases). V lost 6 bases to trimming and J lost 5 bases, with 7 bases between them. The CDR3 is 11 residues long. Germline V gives CDR1 MNHEY, CDR2 SVGAGI. CDR3 nucleotides: TGTGCCAGCAGCTCAGGGACTGAAGCTTTCTTT. Its protein is CASSSGTEAFF.

The count of this clone is one. This chain joins TRBV28 and TRBJ2-1, with D perhaps TRBD2 (5 bases). Trimming cost V 7 bases and J 0 bases, with 16 bases left between them. The CDR3 is 16 amino acids. The germline gives CDR1 MDHEN, CDR2 SYDVKM. The CDR3 loop is CASTIGGGSSYNEQFF. The CDR3 DNA follows: TGTGCCAGCACCATCGGTGGTGGGAGCTCCTACAATGAGCAGTTCTTC.

This chain uses TRBV28 with TRBJ1-2; the D gene is possibly TRBD1 (6 bases). This CDR3 spans 15 amino acids. CDR1 and CDR2 (germline): MDHEN, SYDVKM. Trimming left V 5 bases short and J 6 bases short, with 19 bases between. The CDR3 region is CASSPGHRSGNGYTF. CDR3 bases: TGTGCCAGCAGTCCGGGACATCGATCCGGGAATGGCTACACCTTC.

This clone has a single count. In DNA, the CDR3 is TGTGCCAGCAGTTACTCACAGATTTCGAACACTGAAGCTTTCTTT. This translates into CASSYSQISNTEAFF. This chain joins TRBV6-5 and TRBJ1-1; D uncertain. The CDR3 is made up of 15 amino acids. With 0 bases removed from V and 1 base from J, the gap between germline ends came to 9 bases. The V gene's germline CDR1 is MNHEY and CDR2 SVGAGI.

The chain combines TRBV6-5 with TRBJ1-1; D is unresolved. The V end was cut by 8 bases, the J end by 5 bases, with 12 bases between. The CDR3 runs to 12 residues. The germline V gene has CDR1 MNHEY and CDR2 SVGAGI. As DNA, the CDR3 is TGTGCCAGCCGCATGGCGGCAACTGAAGCTTTCTTT. This translates into CASRMAATEAFF.

The chain couples TRBV7-9 to TRBJ2-2; 7 nucleotides align to TRBD2. The germline CDR1 and CDR2 sequences are SEHNR and FQNEAQ (reference sequence). The junction had 2 bases not matched to a gene; V was cut back by 3 bases and J by 7 bases. The CDR3 has 13 residues. CDR3 sequence: CASSFGEGGELFF. CDR3 nucleotide sequence: TGTGCCAGCAGCTTCGGGGAGGGCGGGGAGCTGTTTTTT.

V gene TRBV29-1 combines with J gene TRBJ2-1, with TRBD1 matching over 10 bases. Germline CDR1 reads SQVTM; CDR2 reads ANQGSEA. This CDR3 region has 12 residues. The V and J ends lost 8 bases and 6 bases, in that order; junction bases with no gene match: 4. CDR3: CSSRTGGNEQFF. The CDR3 nucleotides are TGCAGCTCTCGGACAGGGGGCAATGAGCAGTTCTTC.

The chain combines TRBV5-6 with TRBJ2-7; D not resolved. The CDR3 is made up of 17 amino acids. V shed 0 bases and J shed 2 bases, with 18 bases lying between them. Germline V CDR1 and CDR2: SGHDT, YYEEEE. The CDR3 region has the DNA TGTGCCAGCAGCTTGGCTGTTCCGCGAACCTTTCCCTACGAGCAGTACTTC. Its translation is CASSLAVPRTFPYEQYF.

The CDR3 reads CASSLRRGDGYTF. Written as DNA, the CDR3 is TGTGCCAGCAGCTTACGACGCGGAGATGGCTACACCTTC. This chain links TRBV7-2 with TRBJ1-2, with D unresolved. Trimming removed 2 bases from V and 6 bases from J, with 10 bases in between. CDR1 SGHTA and CDR2 FQGNSA come from the germline V gene. The CDR3 sequence is 13 residues long.

The V call is TRBV30, the J call TRBJ2-1; no firm D call. The CDR3 contains 9 residues. With 6 bases removed from V and 5 bases from J, the gap between germline ends came to 2 bases. The germline CDR1 and CDR2 sequences are GTSNPN and SVGIG (reference sequence). Here the CDR3 DNA reads TGTGCCTGTAACAATGAGCAGTTCTTC. Encoded protein: CACNNEQFF. The variable domain in full, with the rest retrieved from reference TRBV30 and TRBJ2-1, is SQTIHQWPATLVQPVGSPLSLECTVEGTSNPNLYWYRQAAGRGLQLLFYSVGIGQISSEVPQNLSASRPQDRQFILSSKKLLLSDSGFYLCACNNEQFFGPGTRLTVL.

This chain links TRBV4-3 with TRBJ2-4; tentative D call: TRBD1 (5 bases). The germline V gene encodes CDR1 LGHNA and CDR2 YSLEER. This CDR3 is 15 amino acids long. V was pared by 4 bases and J by 3 bases, with 13 bases between. The CDR3 here is CASSPSARGKNIQYF. CDR3 nucleotide sequence: TGCGCCAGCAGCCCCTCGGCTAGGGGCAAAAACATTCAGTACTTC.

J is TRBJ2-5 and V is TRBV11-3; TRBD1 matches at 7 bases. CDR3 size: 14 residues. V gave up 5 bases and J gave up 5 bases; unmatched junction bases: 8. Germline CDR1 reads SGHNT; CDR2 reads YENEEA. This CDR3 is CASSPDRDRETQYF. CDR3 nucleotides: TGTGCCAGCAGCCCAGACAGGGATCGGGAGACCCAGTACTTC.

The gene calls are TRBV28 and TRBJ2-2; D might be TRBD2 (6 bases). The CDR3 runs 15 residues. Trimming removed 10 bases at V and 3 bases at J, with 18 bases between. Germline V gene lookup returns CDR1 MDHEN and CDR2 SYDVKM. CDR3 nucleotides: TGTGCCACCCCCCGGAGCGGGTCGGACACCGGGGAGCTGTTTTTT. Its translation is CATPRSGSDTGELFF.

This clone came up a few times. The chain recombines TRBV7-8 with TRBJ2-1; D may be TRBD2 (6 bases). With 5 bases removed from V and 4 bases from J, the gap between germline ends came to 12 bases. The CDR3 contains 14 residues. From germline, CDR1 is SGHVS and CDR2 FQNEAQ. The CDR3 reads CASSPGEIYNEQFF. CDR3 sequence (DNA): TGTGCCAGCAGCCCGGGAGAGATTTACAATGAGCAGTTCTTC.

The V and J genes are TRBV5-4 and TRBJ2-5; 10 bases agree with TRBD1. J was trimmed by 5 bases and V by 1 base; bases with no gene match: 5. From germline, CDR1 is SGHNT and CDR2 YYREEE (reference sequence). The CDR3 covers 15 residues. The CDR3 DNA reads as TGTGCCAGCAGCTTGTTTGGGACAGGGGAGGAGACCCAGTACTTC. It is translated as CASSLFGTGEETQYF.

This chain uses TRBV30 with TRBJ2-1, with D maybe TRBD1 (6 bases). This CDR3 region has 13 residues. Between the trimmed V and J ends, which lost 1 base and 6 bases, there was a span of 10 bases. Germline loops: CDR1 GTSNPN, CDR2 SVGIG (reference sequence). The CDR3 reads CAWSGGRGNEQFF. CDR3 DNA: TGTGCCTGGAGTGGGGGCAGGGGCAATGAGCAGTTCTTC.

This sequence joins TRBV6-5 and TRBJ2-1; 8 bases are a match to TRBD2. The CDR3 sequence is 12 residues long. V lost 6 bases and J lost 7; bases outside the gene matches: 2. Per the germline V gene, CDR1 is MNHEY and CDR2 is SVGAGI. As DNA, the CDR3 is TGTGCCAGCAGCCGGGGGGGGAATGAGCAGTTCTTC. This translates into CASSRGGNEQFF.

This clone came up once. The chain recombines TRBV28 with TRBJ1-2, with TRBD1 identical over 8 bases. The CDR3 spans 14 residues. Germline trimming cut 6 bases from V and 7 bases from J; bases unmatched to any gene: 10. CDR1 is MDHEN, CDR2 SYDVKM, per germline. Here the CDR3 reads CASSPPGGSAGYTF. The DNA of the CDR3 is TGTGCCAGCAGCCCCCCAGGGGGCTCGGCTGGCTACACCTTC.

The genes are TRBV9 and TRBJ2-3; maybe TRBD1 (6 bases). This CDR3 has 18 residues. Germline V lookup: CDR1 SGDLS, CDR2 YYNGEE. Trimming took off 0 bases at V and 0 bases at J, with 17 bases between the two ends. CDR3 nucleotides: TGTGCCAGCAGCGTAGGTGGGGGCTGGGCGCTTAGCACAGATACGCAGTATTTT. It specifies CASSVGGGWALSTDTQYF.

This clone showed up just once. V and J are TRBV6-2 or TRBV6-3 and TRBJ2-2, with 7 bases that match TRBD2. The CDR3 extends over 15 amino acids. The V segment lost 5 bases and the J segment 2 bases; nucleotides outside the gene matches: 5. The germline CDR1 and CDR2 sequences are MNHEY and SVGEGT. This chain's CDR3 is CASSLGGSNTGELFF. Here the CDR3 DNA reads TGTGCCAGCAGTCTGGGCGGGAGTAACACCGGGGAGCTGTTTTTT.

V usage is TRBV7-9 and J usage is TRBJ2-5; a possible D gene is TRBD1 (5 bases). Trimming removed 8 bases at V and 5 bases at J, with 18 bases between. Per germline, CDR1 SEHNR and CDR2 FQNEAQ (reference sequence). The CDR3 covers 14 residues. CDR3 in amino acids: CASQGPFPGETQYF. CDR3 nucleotide sequence: TGTGCCAGCCAAGGGCCCTTTCCAGGGGAGACCCAGTACTTC.

The rearrangement joins TRBV9 to TRBJ2-2; 8 positions match TRBD2. This CDR3 is 19 amino acids long. The germline CDR1 and CDR2 sequences are SGDLS and YYNGEE. Losses at the gene ends were 0 bases for V and 3 bases for J; bases not matched to a gene: 13. The CDR3 DNA sequence: TGTGCCAGCAGCGTAGGATGGAAGACGGGAGGGGTGGACACCGGGGAGCTGTTTTTT. Protein product: CASSVGWKTGGVDTGELFF.

V usage is TRBV30 and J usage is TRBJ1-3; D is undetermined. The V and J ends lost 0 bases and 4 bases respectively, with 10 bases between them. Germline lookup yields CDR1 GTSNPN and CDR2 SVGIG (reference sequence). The CDR3 is made up of 14 amino acids. The CDR3 protein is CAWSVGVGGNTIYF. In DNA form, the CDR3 reads TGTGCCTGGAGTGTGGGAGTCGGAGGAAACACCATATATTTT.

This chain connects TRBV13 to TRBJ2-7; D remains unclear. The CDR3 consists of 14 residues. Trimming pared 2 bases from V and 1 base from J, leaving 9 bases between. CDR1 is PRHDT, CDR2 FYEKMQ, per germline (reference sequence). The CDR3 region is CASSLWRKSYEQYF. As DNA, the CDR3 is TGTGCCAGCAGCTTATGGCGGAAGTCCTACGAGCAGTACTTC.

The chain combines TRBV19 with TRBJ2-5; D possibly corresponds to TRBD1 (5 bases). V lost 7 bases and J lost 1, with 13 bases in between. CDR1 and CDR2 (germline): LNHDA, SQIVND (reference sequence). The CDR3 contains 14 residues. Here the CDR3 DNA reads TGTGCCAGTACCGCAGGGATAAGCCAAGAGACCCAGTACTTC. Translating it yields CASTAGISQETQYF. Looking up the rest from reference TRBV19 and TRBJ2-5 gives the full variable domain: DGGITQSPKYLFRKEGQNVTLSCEQNLNHDAMYWYRQDPGQGLRLIYYSQIVNDFQKGDIAEGYSVSREKKESFPLTVTSAQKNPTAFYLCASTAGISQETQYFGPGTRLLVL.